This T cell receptor (beta chain) emerged from a study of cytomegalovirus exposure and HLA in healthy donors. Study results and caveats: Sequencing probably produced one cluster of sequence variants that were highly shared. Most CMV-associated TCR beta chains were later found to appear HLA-restricted.

Per the germline V gene, CDR1 is SGHAT and CDR2 is FQNNGV. This CDR3 is 12 amino acids long. V lost 7 bases and J lost 7; bases outside the gene matches: 6. This clone was detected only once. Its antigen remains unidentified. This PCR relied on a set of 60 Vbeta primers and 13 Jbeta primers. This table comes from immunoSEQ multiplex PCR, and its TCRdb copy is limited to in-frame clones, with some not included. The sample comprises about 110,000 clones, about 80% of which are singletons, and roughly 8% rests with the top ten. The clonotype originates from a woman aged 50 to 65 in good health and CMV-seropositive. The specimen sequenced was PBMCs. V and J are TRBV11-2 and TRBJ1-1; 7 positions agree with TRBD1. Here the CDR3 DNA reads TGTGCCAGCAAACAGGGGTGGGGTGAAGCTTTCTTT. Encoded protein: CASKQGWGEAFF.